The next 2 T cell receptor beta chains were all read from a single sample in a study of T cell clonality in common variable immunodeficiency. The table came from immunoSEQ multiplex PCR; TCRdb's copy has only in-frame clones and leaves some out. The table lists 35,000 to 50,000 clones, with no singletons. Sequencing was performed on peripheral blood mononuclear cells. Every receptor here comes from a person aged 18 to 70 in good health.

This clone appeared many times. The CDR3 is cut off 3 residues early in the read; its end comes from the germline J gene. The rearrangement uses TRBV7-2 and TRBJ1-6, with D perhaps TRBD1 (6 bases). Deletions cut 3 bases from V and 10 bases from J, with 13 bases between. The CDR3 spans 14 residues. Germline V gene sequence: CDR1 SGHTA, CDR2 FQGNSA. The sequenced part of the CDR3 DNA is TGTGCCAGCAGCTTTAGGGGGAGAGGCTCACCC. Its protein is CASSFRGRGSP. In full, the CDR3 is CASSFRGRGSPLHF.

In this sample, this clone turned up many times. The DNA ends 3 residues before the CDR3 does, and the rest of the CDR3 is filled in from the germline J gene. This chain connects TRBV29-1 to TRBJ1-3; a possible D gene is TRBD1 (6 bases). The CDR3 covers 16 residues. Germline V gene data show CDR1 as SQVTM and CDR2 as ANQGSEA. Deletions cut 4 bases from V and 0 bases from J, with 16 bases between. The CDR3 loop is CSVGKFDRSSGNTIYF. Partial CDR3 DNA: TGCAGCGTTGGGAAGTTTGACAGGTCCTCTGGAAACACC. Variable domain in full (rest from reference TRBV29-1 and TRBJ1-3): SAVISQKPSRDICQRGTSLTIQCQVDSQVTMMFWYRQQPGQSLTLIATANQGSEATYESGFVIDKFPISRPNLTFSTLTVSNMSPEDSSIYLCSVGKFDRSSGNTIYFGEGSWLTVV.